Here is one TCR beta chain with its context. Trimming pared 0 bases from V and 2 bases from J, leaving 11 bases between. Germline V gene lookup returns CDR1 SGHRS and CDR2 YFSETQ. The CDR3 runs 15 residues. This entry comes from a study of T cell changes during pregnancy in multiple sclerosis. Profiled with immunoSEQ multiplex PCR; TCRdb holds only in-frame clones, not every one. The data show about 69,000 clones, with more than 75% seen just once and approximately 1.5% held by the top ten. The sequencing here drew on peripheral blood, taken in the third trimester of pregnancy. The chain uses TRBV5-1 and TRBJ1-2; possible D gene TRBD1, 5 bases. This TCR derives from a female donor with multiple sclerosis, enrolled in a pregnancy study. The CDR3 here is CASSLEAGQNYGYTF. CDR3 nucleotides: TGCGCCAGCAGCTTGGAGGCAGGGCAAAACTATGGCTACACCTTC.